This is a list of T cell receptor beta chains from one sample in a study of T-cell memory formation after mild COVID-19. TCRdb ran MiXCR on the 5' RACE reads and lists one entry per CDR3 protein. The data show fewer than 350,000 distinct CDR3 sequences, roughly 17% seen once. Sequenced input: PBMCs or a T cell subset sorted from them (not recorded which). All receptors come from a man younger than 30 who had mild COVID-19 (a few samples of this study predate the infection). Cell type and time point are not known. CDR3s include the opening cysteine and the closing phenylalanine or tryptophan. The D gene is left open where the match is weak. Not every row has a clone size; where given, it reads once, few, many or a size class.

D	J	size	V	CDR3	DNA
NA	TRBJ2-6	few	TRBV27	CASSSLSGANVLTF	TGTGCCAGCAGTTCCCTCTCTGGGGCCAACGTCCTGACTTTC
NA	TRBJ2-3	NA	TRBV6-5	CASSYDRDDTQYF	TGTGCCAGCAGTTACGATAGGGACGATACGCAGTATTTT
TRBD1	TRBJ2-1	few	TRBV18	CASSPPGQSSYNEQFF	TGTGCCAGCTCACCACCGGGACAGAGCTCCTACAATGAGCAGTTCTTC
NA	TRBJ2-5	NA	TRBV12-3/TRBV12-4	CASSPLEYQETQYF	TGTGCCAGCAGTCCTCTAGAGTACCAAGAGACCCAGTACTTC
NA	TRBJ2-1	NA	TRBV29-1	CSVERSQRFEQFF	TGCAGCGTTGAACGGTCCCAGCGGTTTGAGCAGTTCTTC
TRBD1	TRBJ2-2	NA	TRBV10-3	CAISGQGYGELFF	TGTGCCATCAGTGGACAGGGGTACGGGGAGCTGTTTTTT
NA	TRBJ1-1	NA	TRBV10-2	CASRGIEAFF	TGCGCCAGCAGAGGGATTGAAGCTTTCTTT
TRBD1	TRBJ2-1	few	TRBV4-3	CASSQAGTGGNEQFF	TGCGCCAGCAGCCAAGCCGGGACAGGGGGGAATGAGCAGTTCTTC
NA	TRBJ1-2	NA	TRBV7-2	CASSFPRDTTNYGYTF	TGTGCCAGCAGCTTTCCCCGGGACACTACTAACTATGGCTACACCTTC
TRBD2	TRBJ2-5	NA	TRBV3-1	CASSYWTSGAETQYF	TGTGCCAGCAGCTACTGGACTAGCGGGGCTGAGACCCAGTACTTC
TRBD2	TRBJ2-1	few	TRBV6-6	CASRLTSGGSNNEQFF	TGTGCCAGCAGACTAACTAGCGGGGGGTCAAACAATGAGCAGTTCTTC
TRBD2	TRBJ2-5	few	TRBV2	CASSLLAGLETQYF	TGTGCCAGCAGTCTACTAGCGGGGTTGGAGACCCAGTACTTC
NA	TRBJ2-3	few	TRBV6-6	CASSSHLADTQYF	TGTGCCAGCAGTTCCCACTTGGCAGATACGCAGTATTTT
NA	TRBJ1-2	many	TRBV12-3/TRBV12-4	CASSPGSYGYTF	TGTGCCAGCAGCCCGGGATCTTATGGCTACACCTTC
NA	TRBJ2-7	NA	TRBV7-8	CASSSRLRVEQYF	TGTGCCAGCAGCTCCAGGCTTCGGGTCGAGCAGTACTTC
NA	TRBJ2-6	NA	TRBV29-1	CSVRLASGANVLTF	TGCAGCGTTCGATTGGCCTCTGGGGCCAACGTCCTGACTTTC
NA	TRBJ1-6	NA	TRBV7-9	CASSLGSHRAGQFNSPLHF	TGTGCCAGCAGCTTAGGATCCCATCGGGCGGGGCAATTTAATTCACCCCTCCACTTT
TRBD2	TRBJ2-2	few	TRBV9	CASSLLAGGGTGELFF	TGTGCCAGCAGCCTCCTAGCGGGGGGAGGTACCGGGGAGCTGTTTTTT
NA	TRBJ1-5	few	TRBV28	CASSPIGQFTNQPQHF	TGTGCCAGCAGTCCAATAGGGCAGTTTACCAATCAGCCCCAGCATTTT
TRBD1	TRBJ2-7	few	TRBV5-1	CASSSGQGAYEQYF	TGCGCCAGCAGCTCTGGACAGGGGGCCTACGAGCAGTACTTC
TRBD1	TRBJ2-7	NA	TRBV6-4	CASSRDRGREQYF	TGTGCCAGCAGTCGGGACAGGGGGCGTGAGCAGTACTTC
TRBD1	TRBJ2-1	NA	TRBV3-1	CASSQGTGGSNEQFF	TGTGCCAGCAGCCAAGGTACAGGGGGGAGCAATGAGCAGTTCTTC
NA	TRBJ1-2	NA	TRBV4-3	CASSQDQGSGYGYTF	TGCGCCAGCAGCCAAGACCAGGGGTCTGGCTATGGCTACACCTTC
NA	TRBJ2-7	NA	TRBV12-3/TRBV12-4	CASRDMTRNYEQYF	TGTGCCAGCAGAGATATGACTAGGAACTACGAGCAGTACTTC
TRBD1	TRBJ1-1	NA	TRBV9	CASSETGVDTEAFF	TGTGCCAGCAGCGAGACAGGGGTGGACACTGAAGCTTTCTTT
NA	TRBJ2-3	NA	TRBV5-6	CASSLSPGFTDTQYF	TGTGCCAGCAGCTTGAGCCCGGGCTTCACAGATACGCAGTATTTT
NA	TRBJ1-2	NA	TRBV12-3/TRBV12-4	CASSPGPHYGYTF	TGTGCCAGCAGTCCCGGGCCACACTATGGCTACACCTTC
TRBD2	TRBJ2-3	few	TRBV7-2	CASSSGTSADTQYF	TGTGCCAGCAGCTCTGGGACTAGCGCAGATACGCAGTATTTT
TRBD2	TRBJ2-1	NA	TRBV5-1	CASSLGDYPLNEQFF	TGCGCCAGCAGCTTGGGGGACTACCCCCTCAATGAGCAGTTCTTC
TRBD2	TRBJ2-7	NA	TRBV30	CAWRAGRGLSYEQYF	TGTGCCTGGAGAGCCGGGAGGGGCTTATCCTACGAGCAGTACTTC
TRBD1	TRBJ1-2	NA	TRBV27	CASSSPNTGGDGYTF	TGTGCCAGCAGTTCCCCTAATACAGGGGGCGATGGCTACACCTTC
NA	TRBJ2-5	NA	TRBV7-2	CASSLGGHQETQYF	TGTGCCAGCAGCTTAGGGGGACACCAAGAGACCCAGTACTTC
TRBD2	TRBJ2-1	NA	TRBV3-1	CASSRGIRASGAPSYNEQFF	TGTGCCAGCAGCCGGGGGATTCGTGCTAGCGGGGCGCCCTCCTACAATGAGCAGTTCTTC
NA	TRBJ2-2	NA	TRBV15	CATSRDPRPADGGELFF	TGTGCCACCAGCAGAGATCCCCGCCCAGCAGACGGCGGGGAGCTGTTTTTT
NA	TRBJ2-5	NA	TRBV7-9	CASSFRSDQETQYF	TGTGCCAGCAGCTTTAGGTCGGATCAAGAGACCCAGTACTTC
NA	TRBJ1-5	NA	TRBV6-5	CASSYSWDQPQHF	TGTGCCAGCAGTTACTCATGGGATCAGCCCCAGCATTTT
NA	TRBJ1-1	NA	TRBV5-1	CASSSDRSNTEAFF	TGCGCCAGCAGCTCCGACAGGTCGAACACTGAAGCTTTCTTT
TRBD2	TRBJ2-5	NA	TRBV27	CAPRRRLARDQETQYF	TGTGCCCCCCGCAGGAGACTAGCGCGGGATCAAGAGACCCAGTACTTC
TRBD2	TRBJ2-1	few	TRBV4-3	CASSQGTSGGDEQFF	TGCGCCAGCAGCCAAGGTACTAGCGGGGGCGATGAGCAGTTCTTC
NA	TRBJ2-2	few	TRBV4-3	CASSQGTASNTGELFF	TGCGCCAGCAGCCAAGGAACGGCTTCGAACACCGGGGAGCTGTTTTTT
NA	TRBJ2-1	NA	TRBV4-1	CASSQVVDEQFF	TGCGCCAGCAGCCAAGTGGTTGATGAGCAGTTCTTC
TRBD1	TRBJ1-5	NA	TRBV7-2	CASSFGTGSHQPQHF	TGTGCCAGCAGCTTTGGGACAGGGTCCCATCAGCCCCAGCATTTT
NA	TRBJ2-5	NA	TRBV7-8	CASSFMETQYF	TGTGCCAGCAGCTTCATGGAGACCCAGTACTTC
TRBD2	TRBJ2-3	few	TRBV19	CASSIPGLAGADTQYF	TGTGCCAGTAGTATTCCGGGCCTAGCGGGGGCTGATACGCAGTATTTT
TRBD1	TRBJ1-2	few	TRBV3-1	CASSRDRDVNYGYTF	TGTGCCAGCAGCCGGGACAGGGATGTGAACTATGGCTACACCTTC
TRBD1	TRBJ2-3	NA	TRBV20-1	CSAVDPRGWVTDTQYF	TGCAGTGCTGTTGACCCCAGGGGGTGGGTCACAGATACGCAGTATTTT
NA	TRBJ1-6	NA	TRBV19	CASSGGARGSPLHF	TGTGCCAGTAGTGGCGGGGCGCGGGGTTCACCCCTCCACTTT